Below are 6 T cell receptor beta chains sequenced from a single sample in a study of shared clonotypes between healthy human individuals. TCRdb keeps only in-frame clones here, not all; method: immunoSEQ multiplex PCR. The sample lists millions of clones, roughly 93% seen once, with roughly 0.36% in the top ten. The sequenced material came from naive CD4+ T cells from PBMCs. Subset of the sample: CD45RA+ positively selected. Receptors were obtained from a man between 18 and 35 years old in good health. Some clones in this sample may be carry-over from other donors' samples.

The CDR3 loop is CASSPGTGSWLAKNIQYF. The CDR3 coding sequence is TGCGCCAGCAGCCCGGGGACAGGGTCATGGCTAGCCAAAAACATTCAGTACTTC. The genes are TRBV5-1 and TRBJ2-4, with TRBD1 identical over 9 bases. Germline assignment: CDR1 SGHRS and CDR2 YFSETQ. The CDR3 has 18 amino acids. V gave up 4 bases and J gave up 0 bases; unmatched junction bases: 11.

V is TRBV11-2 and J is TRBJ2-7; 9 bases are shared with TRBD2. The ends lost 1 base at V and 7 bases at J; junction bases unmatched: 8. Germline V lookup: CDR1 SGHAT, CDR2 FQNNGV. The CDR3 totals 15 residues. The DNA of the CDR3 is TGTGCCAGCAGCTTAGTAGCGGGAGCCACGATGGAGCAGTACTTC. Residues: CASSLVAGATMEQYF.

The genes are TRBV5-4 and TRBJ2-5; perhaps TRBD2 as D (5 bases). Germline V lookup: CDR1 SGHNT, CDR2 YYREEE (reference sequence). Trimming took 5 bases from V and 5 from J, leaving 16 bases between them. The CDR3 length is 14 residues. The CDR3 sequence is CASRPGRAQETQYF. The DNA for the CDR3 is TGTGCCAGCAGGCCCGGGCGGGCTCAGGAGACCCAGTACTTC. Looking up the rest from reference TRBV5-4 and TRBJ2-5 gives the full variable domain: ETGVTQSPTHLIKTRGQQVTLRCSSQSGHNTVSWYQQALGQGPQFIFQYYREEENGRGNFPPRFSGLQFPNYSSELNVNALELDDSALYLCASRPGRAQETQYFGPGTRLLVL.

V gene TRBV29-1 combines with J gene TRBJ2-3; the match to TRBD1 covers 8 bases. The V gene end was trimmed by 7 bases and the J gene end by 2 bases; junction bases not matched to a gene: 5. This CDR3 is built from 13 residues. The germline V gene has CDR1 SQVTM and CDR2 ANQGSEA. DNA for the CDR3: TGCAGCGCCTCGGGACAGGCCACAGATACGCAGTATTTT. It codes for CSASGQATDTQYF.

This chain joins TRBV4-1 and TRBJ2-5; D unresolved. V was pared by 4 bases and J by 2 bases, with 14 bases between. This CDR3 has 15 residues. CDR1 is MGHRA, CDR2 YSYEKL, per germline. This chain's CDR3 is CASSPRTAVQETQYF. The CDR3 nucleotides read TGCGCCAGCAGCCCCCGCACGGCAGTTCAAGAGACCCAGTACTTC.

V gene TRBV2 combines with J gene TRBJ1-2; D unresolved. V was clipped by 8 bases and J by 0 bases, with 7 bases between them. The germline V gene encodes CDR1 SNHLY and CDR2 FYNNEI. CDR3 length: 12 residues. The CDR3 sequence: CASVEANYGYTF. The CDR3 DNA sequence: TGTGCCAGCGTCGAGGCTAACTATGGCTACACCTTC.